These 14 T cell receptor beta chains share one sample of origin, sequenced in a study of cytomegalovirus exposure and HLA in healthy donors. The PCR contained 60 Vbeta and 13 Jbeta primers. Method: immunoSEQ multiplex PCR; TCRdb's copy keeps in-frame clones and lacks some. The sample includes approximately 120,000 clones, 70% to 85% of them seen just once. The sequenced sample consisted of PBMCs. These receptors all come from a woman between 45 and 60 years old in good health and CMV-seronegative.

The chain recombines TRBV20-1 with TRBJ2-2; D not certain. The V end lost 7 bases, the J end lost 5 bases, and 8 bases lay between the germline ends. CDR3 length equals 11 residues. The germline V gene encodes CDR1 DFQATT and CDR2 SNEGSKA (reference sequence). The CDR3 reads CSVRGTGELFF. CDR3 bases: TGCAGTGTTCGCGGAACCGGGGAGCTGTTTTTT.

The gene calls are TRBV28 and TRBJ2-1, with no clear D. The CDR3 has 12 residues. In germline, CDR1 is MDHEN, CDR2 SYDVKM. The V gene lost 4 bases and the J gene lost 9 bases, with 10 bases spanning the gap. CDR3: CASSSFPLEQFF. CDR3 nucleotide sequence: TGTGCCAGCAGTTCTTTTCCCCTTGAGCAGTTCTTC.

The chain is built from TRBV7-6 and TRBJ2-7; D ambiguous. The CDR3 spans 13 residues. V was clipped by 2 bases and J by 4 bases, with 9 bases between them. Per the germline V gene, CDR1 is SGHVS and CDR2 is FNYEAQ. Here the CDR3 reads CASSLMASYEQYF. The CDR3, as DNA: TGTGCCAGCAGCTTAATGGCTAGTTACGAGCAGTACTTC.

This chain connects TRBV7-9 to TRBJ1-5, with 7 nucleotides matching TRBD1. The CDR3 is 15 amino acids. The germline V gene encodes CDR1 SEHNR and CDR2 FQNEAQ (reference sequence). Trimming at V came to 5 bases and at J to 2 bases, leaving 6 bases not matched to a gene. CDR3 nucleotides: TGTGCCAGCAGCAAAGACAGGGTTGGCAATCAGCCCCAGCATTTT. It yields the protein CASSKDRVGNQPQHF. The full variable domain, its missing parts supplied by reference TRBV7-9 and TRBJ1-5, is DTGVSQNPRHKITKRGQNVTFRCDPISEHNRLYWYRQTLGQGPEFLTYFQNEAQLEKSRLLSDRFSAERPKGSFSTLEIQRTEQGDSAMYLCASSKDRVGNQPQHFGDGTRLSIL.

The rearrangement uses TRBV19 and TRBJ2-3, with D perhaps TRBD1 (5 bases). Germline CDR1 and CDR2: LNHDA and SQIVND (reference sequence). This CDR3 spans 13 amino acids. Trimming took 3 bases from V and 6 from J, leaving 10 bases between them. CDR3 nucleotide sequence: TGTGCCAGTAGTATCAGGGATGTTGATACGCAGTATTTT. Protein sequence: CASSIRDVDTQYF.

For this clone: At one of its ends the junction is not consistent with the germline gene, which may arise from a read error. V and J are TRBV18 and TRBJ2-1; 7 bases map to TRBD2. Germline CDR1 reads KGHSH; CDR2 reads LQKENI. This CDR3 is 15 amino acids long. CDR3 amino acids: CASSPPSGSFNEQFF. The CDR3 nucleotides are TGTGCCAGCTCACCACCTAGCGGGTCCTTCAATGAGCAGTTCTTC.

This clone was recorded only once. The rearrangement links TRBV6-6 to TRBJ2-7; TRBD1 agrees at 8 bases. Germline-derived CDR1 and CDR2 are MNHNY and SVGAGI (reference sequence). V shed 7 bases, J shed 1 base, and the junction held 3 bases outside the gene matches. CDR3 length equals 13 residues. CDR3 in amino acids: CASTRGHSYEQYF. The CDR3 DNA follows: TGTGCCAGCACCAGGGGGCATTCCTACGAGCAGTACTTC.

This clone was picked up a small number of times. The rearrangement links TRBV7-3 to TRBJ2-7; D gene uncertain. V lost 2 bases and J 2 bases, leaving 10 bases between the germline ends. Looked up from germline, CDR1 is SGHTA and CDR2 is FQGTGA. The CDR3 extends over 14 amino acids. The CDR3 coding sequence is TGTGCCAGCAGCTTAGGTTCAGACACCTACGAGCAGTACTTC. Protein: CASSLGSDTYEQYF.

The chain uses TRBV29-1 and TRBJ2-1, with 7 bases lining up with TRBD1. Looked up from germline, CDR1 is SQVTM and CDR2 is ANQGSEA. Trimming cost V 4 bases and J 3 bases; bases outside gene matches: 3. The CDR3 sequence is 13 residues long. This chain's CDR3 is CSVGGQHYNEQFF. DNA for the CDR3: TGCAGCGTTGGGGGACAGCACTACAATGAGCAGTTCTTC.

The V and J genes are TRBV27 and TRBJ1-2, with D perhaps matching TRBD1 (6 bases). Germline loops: CDR1 MNHEY, CDR2 SMNVEV (reference sequence). The CDR3 spans 13 residues. With 7 bases removed from V and 6 bases from J, the gap between germline ends came to 15 bases. CDR3 sequence: CASKLTGLHGYTF. Here the CDR3 DNA reads TGTGCCAGCAAACTGACAGGTTTGCATGGCTACACCTTC.

The chain has TRBV6-5 and TRBJ2-1; D might be TRBD1 (5 bases). Trimming took off 8 bases at V and 8 bases at J, with 19 bases between the two ends. CDR3 length: 14 amino acids. Germline CDR1 and CDR2: MNHEY and SVGAGI. The CDR3 spells CASSLGQGWDEQFF. The CDR3, as DNA: TGTGCCAGCTCGCTCGGCCAGGGCTGGGATGAGCAGTTCTTC.

This chain connects TRBV29-1 to TRBJ2-1, with TRBD2 identical over 13 bases. V dropped 8 bases and J dropped 10; count of bases not matched to a gene: 11. The germline CDR1 and CDR2 sequences are SQVTM and ANQGSEA. This CDR3 contains 14 residues. Here the CDR3 reads CSTRLAGGPEEQFF. The CDR3 DNA reads as TGCAGCACAAGACTAGCGGGGGGACCGGAGGAGCAGTTCTTC.

The CDR3 region is CASSPGQFGNQPQHF. CDR3 nucleotide sequence: TGCGCCAGCAGCCCGGGACAGTTTGGGAATCAGCCCCAGCATTTT. The rearrangement uses TRBV4-3 and TRBJ1-5, with TRBD1 matching over 7 bases. Germline V gives CDR1 LGHNA, CDR2 YSLEER. V lost 4 bases and J lost 4; bases outside the gene matches: 7. CDR3 length: 15 residues.

The DNA of the CDR3 is TGTGCCAGCAGCCGGGGGGGAAGGGTCTCCTACAATGAGCAGTTCTTC. Its translation is CASSRGGRVSYNEQFF. The chain couples TRBV7-3 to TRBJ2-1; TRBD2 agrees at 8 bases. The germline V gene encodes CDR1 SGHTA and CDR2 FQGTGA. The V segment lost 5 bases and the J segment 0 bases; nucleotides outside the gene matches: 6. The CDR3 loop spans 16 amino acids.